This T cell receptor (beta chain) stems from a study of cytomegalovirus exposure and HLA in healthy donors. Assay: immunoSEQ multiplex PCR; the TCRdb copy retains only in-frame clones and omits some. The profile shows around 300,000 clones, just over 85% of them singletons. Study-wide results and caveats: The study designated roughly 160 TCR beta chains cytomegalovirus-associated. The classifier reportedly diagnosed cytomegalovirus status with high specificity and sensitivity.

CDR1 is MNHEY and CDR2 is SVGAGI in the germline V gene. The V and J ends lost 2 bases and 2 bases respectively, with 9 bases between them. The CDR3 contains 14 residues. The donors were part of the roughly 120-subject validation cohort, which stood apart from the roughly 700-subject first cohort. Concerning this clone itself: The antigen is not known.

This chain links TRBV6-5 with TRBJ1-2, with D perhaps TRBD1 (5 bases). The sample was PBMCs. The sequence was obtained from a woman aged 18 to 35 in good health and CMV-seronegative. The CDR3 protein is CASSYRSGNYGYTF. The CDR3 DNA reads TGTGCCAGCAGTTACAGGTCAGGGAACTATGGCTACACCTTC.